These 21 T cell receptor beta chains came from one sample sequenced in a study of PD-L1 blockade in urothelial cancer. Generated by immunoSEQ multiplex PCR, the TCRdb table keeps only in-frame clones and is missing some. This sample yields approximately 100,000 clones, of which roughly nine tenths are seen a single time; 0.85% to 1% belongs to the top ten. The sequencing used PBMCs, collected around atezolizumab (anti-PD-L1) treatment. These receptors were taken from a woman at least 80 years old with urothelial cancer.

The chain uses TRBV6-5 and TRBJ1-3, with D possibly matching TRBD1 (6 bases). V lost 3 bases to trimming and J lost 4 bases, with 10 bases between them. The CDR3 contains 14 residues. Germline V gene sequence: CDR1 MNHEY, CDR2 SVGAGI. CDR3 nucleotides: TGTGCCAGCAGTTATTCGGACAGAGGAAACACCATATATTTT. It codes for CASSYSDRGNTIYF.

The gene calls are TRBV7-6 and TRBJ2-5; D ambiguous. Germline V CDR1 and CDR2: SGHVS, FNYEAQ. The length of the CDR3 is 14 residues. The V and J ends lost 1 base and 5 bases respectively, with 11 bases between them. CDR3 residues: CASSLGVSSETQYF. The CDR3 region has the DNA TGTGCCAGCAGCTTAGGGGTTAGCAGCGAGACCCAGTACTTC. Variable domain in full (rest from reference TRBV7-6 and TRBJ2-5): GAGVSQSPRYKVTKRGQDVALRCDPISGHVSLYWYRQALGQGPEFLTYFNYEAQQDKSGLPNDRFSAERPEGSISTLTIQRTEQRDSAMYRCASSLGVSSETQYFGPGTRLLVL.

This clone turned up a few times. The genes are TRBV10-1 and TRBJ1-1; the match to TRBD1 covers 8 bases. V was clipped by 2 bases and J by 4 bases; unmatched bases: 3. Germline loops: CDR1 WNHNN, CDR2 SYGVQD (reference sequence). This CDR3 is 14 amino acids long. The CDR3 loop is CASSEGQGTTEAFF. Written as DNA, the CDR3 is TGCGCCAGCAGTGAGGGACAGGGTACCACTGAAGCTTTCTTT.

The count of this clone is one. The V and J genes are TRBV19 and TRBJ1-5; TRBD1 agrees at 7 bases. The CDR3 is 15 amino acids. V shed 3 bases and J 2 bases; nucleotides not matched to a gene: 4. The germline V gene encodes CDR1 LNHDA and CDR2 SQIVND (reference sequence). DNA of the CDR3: TGTGCCAGTAGTATGGTAGGGGGCGGCAATCAGCCCCAGCATTTT. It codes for CASSMVGGGNQPQHF.

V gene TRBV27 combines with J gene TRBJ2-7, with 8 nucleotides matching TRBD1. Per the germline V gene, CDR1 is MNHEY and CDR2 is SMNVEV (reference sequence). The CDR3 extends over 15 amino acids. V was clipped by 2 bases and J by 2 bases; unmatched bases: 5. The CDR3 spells CASSLRTGPAYEQYF. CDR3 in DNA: TGTGCCAGCAGTTTAAGGACAGGGCCAGCCTACGAGCAGTACTTC.

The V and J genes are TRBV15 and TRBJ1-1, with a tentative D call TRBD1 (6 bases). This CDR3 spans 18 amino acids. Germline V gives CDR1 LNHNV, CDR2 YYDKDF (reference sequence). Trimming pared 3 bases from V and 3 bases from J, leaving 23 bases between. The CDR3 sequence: CATSSDRQGQTGYTEAFF. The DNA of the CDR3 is TGTGCCACCAGCAGTGACCGGCAGGGGCAAACAGGGTACACTGAAGCTTTCTTT.

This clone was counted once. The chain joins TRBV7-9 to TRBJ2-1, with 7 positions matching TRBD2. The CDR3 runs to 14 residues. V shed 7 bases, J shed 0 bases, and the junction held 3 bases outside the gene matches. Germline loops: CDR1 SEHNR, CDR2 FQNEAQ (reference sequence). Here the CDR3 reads CASMTSFSYNEQFF. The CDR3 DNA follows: TGTGCCAGCATGACTAGCTTCTCCTACAATGAGCAGTTCTTC.

The CDR3: CASSVGPSGQGAQGSEQFF. In DNA, the CDR3 is TGTGCCAGCAGCGTAGGTCCCTCGGGACAGGGGGCGCAGGGAAGTGAGCAGTTCTTC. The chain has TRBV9 and TRBJ2-1, with 12 bases fitting TRBD1. CDR1 SGDLS and CDR2 YYNGEE come from the germline V gene. V was clipped by 0 bases and J by 9 bases; unmatched bases: 16. The CDR3 is 19 residues long.

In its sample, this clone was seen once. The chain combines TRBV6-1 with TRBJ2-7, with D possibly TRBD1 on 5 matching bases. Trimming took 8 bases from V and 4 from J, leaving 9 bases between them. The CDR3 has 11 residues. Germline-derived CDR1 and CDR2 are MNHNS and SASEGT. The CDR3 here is CASWRQYEQYF. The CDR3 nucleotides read TGTGCCAGCTGGAGACAGTACGAGCAGTACTTC.

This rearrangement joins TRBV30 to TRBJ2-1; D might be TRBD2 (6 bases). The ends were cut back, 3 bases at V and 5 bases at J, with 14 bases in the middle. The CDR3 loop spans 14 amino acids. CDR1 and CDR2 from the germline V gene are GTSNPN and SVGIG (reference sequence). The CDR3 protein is CAWRGLGIHNEQFF. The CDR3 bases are TGTGCCTGGAGGGGACTGGGAATACACAATGAGCAGTTCTTC.

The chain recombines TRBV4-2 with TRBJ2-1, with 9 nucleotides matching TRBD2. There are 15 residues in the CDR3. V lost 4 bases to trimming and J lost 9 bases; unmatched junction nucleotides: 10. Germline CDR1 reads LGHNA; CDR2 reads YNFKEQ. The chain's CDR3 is CASSPEAGGPGEQFF. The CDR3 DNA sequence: TGTGCCAGCAGCCCCGAGGCGGGAGGGCCCGGTGAGCAGTTCTTC.

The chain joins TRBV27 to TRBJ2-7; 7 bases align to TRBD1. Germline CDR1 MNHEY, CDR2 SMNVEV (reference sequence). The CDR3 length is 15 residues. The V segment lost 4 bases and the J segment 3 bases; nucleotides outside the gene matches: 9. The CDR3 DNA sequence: TGTGCCAGCAGTTACAGACAGGGAAGAAACTACGAGCAGTACTTC. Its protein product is CASSYRQGRNYEQYF.

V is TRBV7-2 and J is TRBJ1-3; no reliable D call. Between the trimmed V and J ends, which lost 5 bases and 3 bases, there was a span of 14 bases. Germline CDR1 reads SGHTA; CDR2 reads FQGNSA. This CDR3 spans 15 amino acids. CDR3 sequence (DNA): TGTGCCAGCAGCACAACTGTTGGGCTTGGAAACACCATATATTTT. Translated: CASSTTVGLGNTIYF.

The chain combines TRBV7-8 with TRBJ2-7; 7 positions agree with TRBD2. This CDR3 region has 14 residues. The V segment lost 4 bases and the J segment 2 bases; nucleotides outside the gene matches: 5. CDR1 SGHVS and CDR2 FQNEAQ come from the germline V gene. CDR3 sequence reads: CASSSTGTTYEQYF. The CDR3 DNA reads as TGTGCCAGCAGCTCAACCGGGACTACCTACGAGCAGTACTTC.

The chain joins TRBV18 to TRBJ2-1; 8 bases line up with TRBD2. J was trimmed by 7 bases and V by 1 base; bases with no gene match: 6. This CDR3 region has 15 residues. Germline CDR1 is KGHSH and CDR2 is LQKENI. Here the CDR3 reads CASSPQSGSLNEQFF. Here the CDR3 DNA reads TGTGCCAGCTCACCACAAAGCGGGAGTTTAAATGAGCAGTTCTTC.

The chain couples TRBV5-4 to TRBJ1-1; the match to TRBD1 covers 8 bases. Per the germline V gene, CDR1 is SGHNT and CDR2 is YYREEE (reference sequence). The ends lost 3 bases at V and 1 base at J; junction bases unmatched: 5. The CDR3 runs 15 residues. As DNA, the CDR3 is TGTGCCAGCAGCTCCCCGCAGGGGGCGAACACTGAAGCTTTCTTT. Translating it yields CASSSPQGANTEAFF. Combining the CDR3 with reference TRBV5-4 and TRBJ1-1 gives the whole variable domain ETGVTQSPTHLIKTRGQQVTLRCSSQSGHNTVSWYQQALGQGPQFIFQYYREEENGRGNFPPRFSGLQFPNYSSELNVNALELDDSALYLCASSSPQGANTEAFFGQGTRLTVV.

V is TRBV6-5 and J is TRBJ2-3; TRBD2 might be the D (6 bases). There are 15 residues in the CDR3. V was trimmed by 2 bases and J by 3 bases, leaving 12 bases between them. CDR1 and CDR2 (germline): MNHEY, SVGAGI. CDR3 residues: CASSYTPSVTDTQYF. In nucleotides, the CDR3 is TGTGCCAGCAGTTACACCCCTAGCGTGACAGATACGCAGTATTTT.

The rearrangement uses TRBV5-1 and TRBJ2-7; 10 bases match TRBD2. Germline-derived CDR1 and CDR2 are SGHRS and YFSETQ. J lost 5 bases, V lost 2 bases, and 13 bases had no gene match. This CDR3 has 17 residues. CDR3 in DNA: TGCGCCAGCAGCTTCGGGCCCCTACTAGCGGGATCGAACGAGCAGTACTTC. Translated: CASSFGPLLAGSNEQYF.

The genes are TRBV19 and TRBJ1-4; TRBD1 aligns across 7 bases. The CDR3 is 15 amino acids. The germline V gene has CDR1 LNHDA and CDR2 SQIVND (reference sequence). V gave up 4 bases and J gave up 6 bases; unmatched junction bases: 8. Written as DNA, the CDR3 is TGTGCCAGTAGTAAGAACGGACAGGAGTATGAAAAACTGTTTTTT. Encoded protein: CASSKNGQEYEKLFF.

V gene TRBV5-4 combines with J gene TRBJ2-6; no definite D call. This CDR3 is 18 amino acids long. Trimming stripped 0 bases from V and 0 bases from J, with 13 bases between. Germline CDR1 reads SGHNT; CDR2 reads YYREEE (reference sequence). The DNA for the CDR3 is TGTGCCAGCAGCTTGGGAGTAGCATTTTCCTCTGGGGCCAACGTCCTGACTTTC. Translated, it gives CASSLGVAFSSGANVLTF.

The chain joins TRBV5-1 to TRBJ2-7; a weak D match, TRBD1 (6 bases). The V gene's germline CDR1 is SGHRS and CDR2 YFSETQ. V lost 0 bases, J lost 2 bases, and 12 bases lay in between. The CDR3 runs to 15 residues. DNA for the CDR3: TGCGCCAGCAGCTTGGATTTGAGGACAGCCTACGAGCAGTACTTC. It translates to CASSLDLRTAYEQYF. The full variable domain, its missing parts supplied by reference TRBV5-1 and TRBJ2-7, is KAGVTQTPRYLIKTRGQQVTLSCSPISGHRSVSWYQQTPGQGLQFLFEYFSETQRNKGNFPGRFSGRQFSNSRSEMNVSTLELGDSALYLCASSLDLRTAYEQYFGPGTRLTVT.